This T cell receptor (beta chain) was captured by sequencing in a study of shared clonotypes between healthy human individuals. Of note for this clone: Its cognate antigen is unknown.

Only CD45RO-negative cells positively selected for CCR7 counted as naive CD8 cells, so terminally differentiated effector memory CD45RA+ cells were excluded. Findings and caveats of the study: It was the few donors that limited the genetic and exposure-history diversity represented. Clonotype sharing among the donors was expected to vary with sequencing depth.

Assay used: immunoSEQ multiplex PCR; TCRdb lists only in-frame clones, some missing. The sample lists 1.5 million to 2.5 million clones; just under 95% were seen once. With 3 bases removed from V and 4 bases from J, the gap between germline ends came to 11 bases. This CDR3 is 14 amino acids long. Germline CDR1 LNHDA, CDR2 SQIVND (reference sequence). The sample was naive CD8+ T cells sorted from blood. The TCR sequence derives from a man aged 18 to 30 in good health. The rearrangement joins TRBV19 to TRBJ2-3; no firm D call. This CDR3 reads CASSITEAADTQYF. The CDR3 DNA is TGTGCCAGTAGTATTACAGAGGCGGCAGATACGCAGTATTTT.